The rows below give T cell receptor beta chains drawn from one sample of a study of T cell repertoires in cytomegalovirus infection. A single record per CDR3 protein comes from TCRdb applying MiXCR to the reads. Of around 280,000 distinct CDR3 sequences listed, 8% to 10% are singletons. Sequenced: PBMCs. The receptors were gathered from a human donor in good health (CMV status not recorded). Some clones in this sample may be carry-over from other donors' samples. The CDR3 runs from the conserved cysteine through the conserved F or W. D genes are given only for firm matches. Size tells how often a clone was seen (once, few, many) or the class of an expanded clone, and some rows leave it out.

J gene: TRBJ2-7; clone size: many; V gene: TRBV7-2; D gene: TRBD1; CDR3 length: 14; CDR3 protein: CASSPWDRATEQYF; CDR3 DNA: TGTGCCAGCAGCCCTTGGGACAGGGCTACCGAGCAGTACTTC
J gene: TRBJ2-5; clone size: many; V gene: TRBV20-1; D gene: NA; CDR3 length: 14; CDR3 protein: CSARDRTSQETQYF; CDR3 DNA: TGCAGTGCTAGAGATAGGACGTCACAAGAGACCCAGTACTTC
J gene: TRBJ1-1; clone size: many; V gene: TRBV20-1; D gene: NA; CDR3 length: 12; CDR3 protein: CSAPDLNTEAFF; CDR3 DNA: TGCAGTGCCCCGGACTTGAACACTGAAGCTTTCTTT
J gene: TRBJ1-2; clone size: NA; V gene: TRBV29-1; D gene: NA; CDR3 length: 15; CDR3 protein: CSVVIFRADNYGYTF; CDR3 DNA: TGCAGCGTTGTAATTTTCAGGGCCGATAACTATGGCTACACCTTC
J gene: TRBJ1-1; clone size: few; V gene: TRBV29-1; D gene: NA; CDR3 length: 13; CDR3 protein: CSVGQIMNTEAFF; CDR3 DNA: TGCAGCGTCGGACAGATAATGAACACTGAAGCTTTCTTT
J gene: TRBJ1-2; clone size: many; V gene: TRBV14; D gene: NA; CDR3 length: 15; CDR3 protein: CASSQDLVANYGYTF; CDR3 DNA: TGTGCCAGCAGCCAAGATTTAGTTGCGAACTATGGCTACACCTTC
J gene: TRBJ2-1; clone size: many; V gene: TRBV5-6; D gene: TRBD1; CDR3 length: 16; CDR3 protein: CASSLGWTGLSGEQFF; CDR3 DNA: TGTGCCAGCAGCCTGGGATGGACAGGACTCTCCGGCGAGCAGTTCTTC
J gene: TRBJ2-3; clone size: many; V gene: TRBV14; D gene: NA; CDR3 length: 13; CDR3 protein: CASSDTSTDTQYF; CDR3 DNA: TGTGCCAGCAGCGACACTAGCACAGATACGCAGTATTTT
J gene: TRBJ2-1; clone size: few; V gene: TRBV29-1; D gene: TRBD1; CDR3 length: 12; CDR3 protein: CSTRTGGNEQFF; CDR3 DNA: TGCAGCACCCGGACAGGGGGCAATGAGCAGTTCTTC
J gene: TRBJ2-3; clone size: many; V gene: TRBV20-1; D gene: TRBD2; CDR3 length: 13; CDR3 protein: CSAETSGTDTQYF; CDR3 DNA: TGCAGTGCGGAGACTAGCGGCACAGATACGCAGTATTTT
J gene: TRBJ1-5; clone size: NA; V gene: TRBV20-1; D gene: TRBD1; CDR3 length: 17; CDR3 protein: CSALGGRGGGRNQPQHF; CDR3 DNA: TGCAGTGCACTGGGCGGGCGAGGGGGCGGAAGAAATCAGCCCCAGCATTTT
J gene: TRBJ2-5; clone size: NA; V gene: TRBV6-5; D gene: NA; CDR3 length: 15; CDR3 protein: CASSEGLGLGETQYF; CDR3 DNA: TGTGCCAGCAGTGAAGGCCTTGGACTCGGCGAGACCCAGTACTTC
J gene: TRBJ2-2; clone size: many; V gene: TRBV6-6; D gene: NA; CDR3 length: 14; CDR3 protein: CASSGHQSTGELFF; CDR3 DNA: TGTGCCAGCAGTGGACACCAGAGCACCGGGGAGCTGTTTTTT
J gene: TRBJ1-1; clone size: many; V gene: TRBV7-9; D gene: NA; CDR3 length: 12; CDR3 protein: CASSLGGFGAFF; CDR3 DNA: TGTGCCAGCAGCTTAGGGGGGTTCGGAGCTTTCTTT
J gene: TRBJ2-1; clone size: many; V gene: TRBV6-4; D gene: NA; CDR3 length: 16; CDR3 protein: CASSPLGLSSYNEQFF; CDR3 DNA: TGTGCCAGCAGCCCGCTCGGCTTGAGCTCCTACAATGAGCAGTTCTTC
J gene: TRBJ2-7; clone size: many; V gene: TRBV12-3/TRBV12-4; D gene: NA; CDR3 length: 12; CDR3 protein: CASSREPYEQYF; CDR3 DNA: TGTGCCAGCAGCCGGGAACCCTACGAGCAGTACTTC
J gene: TRBJ1-1; clone size: many; V gene: TRBV29-1; D gene: TRBD1; CDR3 length: 14; CDR3 protein: CSVFPGQGDTEAFF; CDR3 DNA: TGCAGCGTATTCCCGGGACAGGGTGACACTGAAGCTTTCTTT
J gene: TRBJ1-6; clone size: few; V gene: TRBV20-1; D gene: TRBD1; CDR3 length: 16; CDR3 protein: CSARGDRGSYNSPLHF; CDR3 DNA: TGCAGTGCTAGAGGGGACAGGGGATCCTATAATTCACCCCTCCACTTT
J gene: TRBJ1-5; clone size: many; V gene: TRBV29-1; D gene: NA; CDR3 length: 14; CDR3 protein: CSVTDNFGNQPQHF; CDR3 DNA: TGCAGCGTGACGGACAATTTTGGCAATCAGCCCCAGCATTTT
J gene: TRBJ2-1; clone size: many; V gene: TRBV5-1; D gene: NA; CDR3 length: 15; CDR3 protein: CASSLTGSSYNEQFF; CDR3 DNA: TGCGCCAGCAGCTTGACTGGGAGCTCCTACAATGAGCAGTTCTTC
J gene: TRBJ2-1; clone size: few; V gene: TRBV29-1; D gene: NA; CDR3 length: 12; CDR3 protein: CSVGGGGDEQFF; CDR3 DNA: TGCAGCGTGGGAGGGGGCGGGGATGAGCAGTTCTTC
J gene: TRBJ1-4; clone size: many; V gene: TRBV7-2; D gene: NA; CDR3 length: 15; CDR3 protein: CASSFLERDGEKLFF; CDR3 DNA: TGTGCCAGCAGCTTTTTAGAGCGGGACGGTGAAAAACTGTTTTTT
J gene: TRBJ1-2; clone size: NA; V gene: TRBV2; D gene: NA; CDR3 length: 13; CDR3 protein: CASSTAGDYGYTF; CDR3 DNA: TGTGCCAGCAGTACGGCCGGGGACTATGGCTACACCTTC
J gene: TRBJ1-1; clone size: few; V gene: TRBV20-1; D gene: NA; CDR3 length: 14; CDR3 protein: CSARVGGSATEAFF; CDR3 DNA: TGCAGTGCTAGAGTTGGGGGCTCGGCCACTGAAGCTTTCTTT
J gene: TRBJ1-5; clone size: many; V gene: TRBV5-6; D gene: NA; CDR3 length: 15; CDR3 protein: CASSLEGQKRQPQHF; CDR3 DNA: TGTGCCAGCAGCTTGGAGGGTCAAAAGCGGCAGCCCCAGCATTTT